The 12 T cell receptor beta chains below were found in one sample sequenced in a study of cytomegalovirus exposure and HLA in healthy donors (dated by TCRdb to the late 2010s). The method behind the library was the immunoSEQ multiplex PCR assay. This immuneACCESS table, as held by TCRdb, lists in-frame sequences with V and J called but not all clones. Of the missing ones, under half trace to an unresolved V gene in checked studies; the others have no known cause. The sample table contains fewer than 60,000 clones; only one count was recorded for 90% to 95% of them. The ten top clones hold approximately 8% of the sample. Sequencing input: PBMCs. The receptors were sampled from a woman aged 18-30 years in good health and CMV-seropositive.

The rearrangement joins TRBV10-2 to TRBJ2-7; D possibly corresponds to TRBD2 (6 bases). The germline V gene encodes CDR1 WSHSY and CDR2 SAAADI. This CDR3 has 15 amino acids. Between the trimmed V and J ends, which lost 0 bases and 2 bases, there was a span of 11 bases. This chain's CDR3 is CASSESNTGAYEQYF. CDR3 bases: TGCGCCAGCAGTGAGTCGAATACGGGGGCCTACGAGCAGTACTTC.

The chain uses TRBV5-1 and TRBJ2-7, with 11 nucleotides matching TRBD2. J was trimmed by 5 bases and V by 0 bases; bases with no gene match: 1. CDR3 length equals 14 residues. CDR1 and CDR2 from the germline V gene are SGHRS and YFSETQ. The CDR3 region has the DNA TGCGCCAGCAGCTTGGCTAGCGGGAGGAACGAGCAGTACTTC. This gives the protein CASSLASGRNEQYF.

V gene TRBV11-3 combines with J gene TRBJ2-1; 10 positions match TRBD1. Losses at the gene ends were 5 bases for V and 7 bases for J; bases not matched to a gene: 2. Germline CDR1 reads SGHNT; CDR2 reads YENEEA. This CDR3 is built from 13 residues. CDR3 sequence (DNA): TGTGCCAGCAGCAGACAGGGGGCGAATGAGCAGTTCTTC. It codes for CASSRQGANEQFF.

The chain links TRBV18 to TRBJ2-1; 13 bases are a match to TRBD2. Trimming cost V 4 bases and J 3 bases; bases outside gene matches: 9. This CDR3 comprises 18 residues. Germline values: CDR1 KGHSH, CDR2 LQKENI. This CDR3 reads CASSLKGLAGVYYNEQFF. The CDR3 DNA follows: TGTGCCAGCTCACTCAAAGGACTAGCGGGAGTGTACTACAATGAGCAGTTCTTC. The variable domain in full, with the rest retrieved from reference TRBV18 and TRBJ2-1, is NAGVMQNPRHLVRRRGQEARLRCSPMKGHSHVYWYRQLPEEGLKFMVYLQKENIIDESGMPKERFSAEFPKEGPSILRIQQVVRGDSAAYFCASSLKGLAGVYYNEQFFGPGTRLTVL.

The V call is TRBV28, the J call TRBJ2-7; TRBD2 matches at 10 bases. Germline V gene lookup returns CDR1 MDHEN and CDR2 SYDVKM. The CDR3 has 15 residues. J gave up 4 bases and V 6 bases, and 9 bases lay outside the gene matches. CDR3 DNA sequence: TGTGCCAGCAGCTCAGGGGGACTAGCGAGGTACGAGCAGTACTTC. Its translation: CASSSGGLARYEQYF.

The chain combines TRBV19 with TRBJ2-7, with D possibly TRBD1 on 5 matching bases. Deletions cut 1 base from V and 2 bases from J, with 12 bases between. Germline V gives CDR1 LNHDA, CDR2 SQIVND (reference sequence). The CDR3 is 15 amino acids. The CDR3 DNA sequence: TGTGCCAGTAGTATAGGGCATACAGGAGCCTACGAGCAGTACTTC. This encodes CASSIGHTGAYEQYF.

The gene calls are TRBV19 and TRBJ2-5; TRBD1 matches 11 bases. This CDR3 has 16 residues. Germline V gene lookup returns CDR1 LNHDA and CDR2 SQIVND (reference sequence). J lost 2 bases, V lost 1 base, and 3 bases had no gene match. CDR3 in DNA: TGTGCCAGTAGTATAGGTTGGGACAGGGGGCAAGAGACCCAGTACTTC. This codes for CASSIGWDRGQETQYF.

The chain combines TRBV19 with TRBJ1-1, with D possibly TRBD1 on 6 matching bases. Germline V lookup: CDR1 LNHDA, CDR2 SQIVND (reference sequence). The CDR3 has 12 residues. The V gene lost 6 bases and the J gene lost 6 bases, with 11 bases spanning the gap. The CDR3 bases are TGTGCCAGTAGAGGCCCAGGGGCTGAAGCTTTCTTT. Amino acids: CASRGPGAEAFF.

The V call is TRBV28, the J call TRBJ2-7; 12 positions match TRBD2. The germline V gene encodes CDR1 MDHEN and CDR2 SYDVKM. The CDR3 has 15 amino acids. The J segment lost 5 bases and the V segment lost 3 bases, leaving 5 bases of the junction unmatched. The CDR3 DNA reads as TGTGCCAGCAGTTTCCCGACTAGCGGGAGTCACGAGCAGTACTTC. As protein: CASSFPTSGSHEQYF.

Written as DNA, the CDR3 is TGTGCCAGAAGCCTGGGGACTAGCGGAAGGGGGGTAGAGACCCAGTACTTC. Translating it yields CARSLGTSGRGVETQYF. The genes are TRBV7-5 and TRBJ2-5; the D call TRBD2 from the table was never checked on the DNA. TRBV7-5 is a pseudogene. This CDR3 contains 17 residues.

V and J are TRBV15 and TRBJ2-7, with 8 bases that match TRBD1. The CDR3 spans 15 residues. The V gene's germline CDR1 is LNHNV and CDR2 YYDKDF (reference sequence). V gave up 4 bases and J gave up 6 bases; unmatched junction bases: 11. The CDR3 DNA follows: TGTGCCACCAGCACCCGTACGACAGGGGTTTTCGAGCAGTACTTC. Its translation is CATSTRTTGVFEQYF. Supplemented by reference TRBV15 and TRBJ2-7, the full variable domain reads DAMVIQNPRYQVTQFGKPVTLSCSQTLNHNVMYWYQQKSSQAPKLLFHYYDKDFNNEADTPDNFQSRRPNTSFCFLDIRSPGLGDTAMYLCATSTRTTGVFEQYFGPGTRLTVT.

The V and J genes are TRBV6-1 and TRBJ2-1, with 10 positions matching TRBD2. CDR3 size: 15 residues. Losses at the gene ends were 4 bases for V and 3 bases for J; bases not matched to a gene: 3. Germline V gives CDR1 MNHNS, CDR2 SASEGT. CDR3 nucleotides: TGTGCCAGCAGTGTTCTAGCGGGAGACTACAATGAGCAGTTCTTC. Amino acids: CASSVLAGDYNEQFF.